The sequence of this TCR beta chain was determined in a study of regulatory T cells in long-lasting Graves disease. Construction of TCR beta libraries relied on iRepertoire HTBI primers and on Arm-PCR targeting CDR3 regions. TCRdb analysed the multiplex PCR reads with MiXCR anew, one entry per CDR3 protein. Of fewer than 450,000 distinct CDR3 sequences in the sample, roughly 15% are singletons; the top ten hold under 9%. This clonotype was recorded a few times. Its antigen is unidentified. Time point specified: newly diagnosed GD, antithyroid drugs for less than 3 months. From PBMCs, RNA was extracted and then used to make the TCR library. The study, taken as a whole, reports: Among persistent patients, a larger number of public clonotypes were shared (approximately 3,000) than among newly diagnosed patients (about 1,000).

This CDR3 spans 18 amino acids. Germline assignment: CDR1 SGDLS and CDR2 YYNGEE. V lost 3 bases to trimming and J lost 1 base; unmatched junction nucleotides: 8. These data also featured in a second study, about T cells in Graves' hyperthyroidism and ophthalmopathy. That publication notes: Primed by the HTBI set, a first-round RT-PCR was run on the TCR CDR3. The majority of expanded thyroid clonotypes above 0.001 also appeared in blood. The model foresaw ophthalmopathy a median roughly 6 months prior to onset.

The input for sequencing was peripheral blood mononuclear cells (PBMCs), taken at new diagnosis, from a patient treated with antithyroid drugs. The rearrangement uses TRBV9 and TRBJ1-4; 11 bases are a match to TRBD1. The sequence was collected from a middle-aged woman with Graves disease. CDR3 in DNA: TGTGCCAGCAGCGCCCAAACCGGGACAGGGGGAACTAATGAAAAACTGTTTTTT. Translated: CASSAQTGTGGTNEKLFF.